This passage covers 14 T cell receptor beta chains from one sample sequenced in a study of T cell responses to AZD1222 COVID-19 vaccine. Clones were read by immunoSEQ multiplex PCR, and TCRdb kept only the in-frame ones, dropping some. The sample carries around 100,000 clones, 90% to 95% recorded once. The source material was peripheral blood, sampled on day 0 of AZD1222 vaccination. These receptor sequences come from an adult in good health.

The V gene is TRBV19, the J gene TRBJ1-1; TRBD1 might be the D (6 bases). Trimming took off 6 bases at V and 3 bases at J, with 14 bases between the two ends. The CDR3 length is 14 residues. Germline CDR1 LNHDA, CDR2 SQIVND (reference sequence). The CDR3 loop is CASRQEQGYTEAFF. The CDR3, as DNA: TGTGCCAGTAGGCAAGAACAGGGTTACACTGAAGCTTTCTTT.

The V call is TRBV7-6, the J call TRBJ1-2; perhaps TRBD1 as D (5 bases). The CDR3 spans 13 residues. The germline V gene has CDR1 SGHVS and CDR2 FNYEAQ. V lost 0 bases, J lost 8 bases, and 10 bases lay in between. The CDR3 region is CASSLAGTGGYTF. The CDR3, as DNA: TGTGCCAGCAGCTTAGCAGGGACGGGAGGCTACACCTTC.

V is TRBV28 and J is TRBJ2-7; D not certain. The CDR3 has 14 amino acids. The germline V and J ends were trimmed by 3 bases and 3 bases, with 12 bases remaining between them. In germline, CDR1 is MDHEN, CDR2 SYDVKM. The chain's CDR3 is CASSFPQTIYEQYF. As DNA, the CDR3 is TGTGCCAGCAGTTTCCCCCAAACCATCTACGAGCAGTACTTC.

The J gene is TRBJ2-1, the V gene TRBV7-9; possibly TRBD2 for D (5 bases). The germline V gene encodes CDR1 SEHNR and CDR2 FQNEAQ (reference sequence). The ends were cut back, 5 bases at V and 9 bases at J, with 11 bases in the middle. The CDR3 runs to 12 residues. CDR3 bases: TGTGCCAGCAGCCAGCTGGGAGTTGAGCAGTTCTTC. Protein product: CASSQLGVEQFF.

V gene TRBV4-3 combines with J gene TRBJ2-1; D uncertain. Germline CDR1 reads LGHNA; CDR2 reads YSLEER. The CDR3 has 15 amino acids. Trimming shortened V by 0 bases and J by 9 bases, and 15 bases separated the two germline ends. Written as DNA, the CDR3 is TGCGCCAGCAGCCAAGATGCGTATAAAGTTGGTGAGCAGTTCTTC. This codes for CASSQDAYKVGEQFF.

The chain joins TRBV4-1 to TRBJ2-3; the D is unclear. Trimming pared 0 bases from V and 0 bases from J, leaving 13 bases between. The length of the CDR3 is 17 residues. Germline CDR1 is MGHRA and CDR2 is YSYEKL. CDR3 region: CASSQDERQKSTDTQYF. CDR3 coding DNA: TGCGCCAGCAGCCAAGATGAGCGTCAAAAAAGCACAGATACGCAGTATTTT.

V is TRBV30 and J is TRBJ2-7, with 11 positions matching TRBD2. The CDR3 is made up of 14 amino acids. The V segment lost 2 bases and the J segment 0 bases; nucleotides outside the gene matches: 0. Germline loops: CDR1 GTSNPN, CDR2 SVGIG (reference sequence). The CDR3 spells CAWSTSGSSYEQYF. The CDR3 nucleotides read TGTGCCTGGAGTACTAGCGGGAGCTCCTACGAGCAGTACTTC.

This chain joins TRBV7-2 and TRBJ2-3; D perhaps matches TRBD1 (6 bases). Germline values: CDR1 SGHTA, CDR2 FQGNSA. Trimming removed 9 bases at V and 5 bases at J, with 12 bases between. The CDR3 contains 12 residues. The CDR3 DNA reads as TGTGCCAGTACCACCAGGGGAGATACGCAGTATTTT. Translated, it gives CASTTRGDTQYF.

The rearrangement links TRBV15 to TRBJ2-1, with 9 bases matching TRBD2. Per germline, CDR1 LNHNV and CDR2 YYDKDF (reference sequence). Trimming cost V 0 bases and J 3 bases; bases outside gene matches: 3. The CDR3 runs to 16 residues. The CDR3 spells CATSREVTSGYNEQFF. CDR3 DNA: TGTGCCACCAGCAGAGAGGTGACTAGCGGCTACAATGAGCAGTTCTTC.

This clone is a singleton in its sample. The chain joins TRBV19 to TRBJ2-1, with a tentative D call TRBD2 (5 bases). Trimming took 2 bases from V and 5 from J, leaving 13 bases between them. Germline CDR1 reads LNHDA; CDR2 reads SQIVND (reference sequence). This CDR3 is built from 15 residues. The CDR3 region has the DNA TGTGCCAGTAGTATACGACTACTCCGTGACAATGAGCAGTTCTTC. Protein product: CASSIRLLRDNEQFF.

This chain links TRBV29-1 with TRBJ2-7; possibly TRBD2 for D (5 bases). Trimming pared 4 bases from V and 2 bases from J, leaving 12 bases between. The CDR3 has 13 amino acids. Germline-derived CDR1 and CDR2 are SQVTM and ANQGSEA. CDR3 loop: CSVAEGNTYEQYF. In DNA form, the CDR3 reads TGCAGCGTTGCCGAGGGTAACACCTACGAGCAGTACTTC.

The chain uses TRBV7-9 and TRBJ2-7; 7 bases are shared with TRBD1. The junction had 9 bases not matched to a gene; V was cut back by 3 bases and J by 1 base. The CDR3 is 16 amino acids. Germline CDR1 is SEHNR and CDR2 is FQNEAQ (reference sequence). Written as DNA, the CDR3 is TGTGCCAGCAGCTTGGAGACAGGGCGAGGGTCCTACGAGCAGTACTTC. This encodes CASSLETGRGSYEQYF.

The chain combines TRBV5-7 with TRBJ1-5; 7 nucleotides align to TRBD1. TRBV5-7 is marked as an open reading frame, function uncertain. The CDR3 length is 15 residues. V lost 4 bases and J lost 3; bases outside the gene matches: 7. CDR3 in amino acids: CASSTGTVPNQPQHF. The CDR3 bases are TGTGCCAGCAGCACGGGGACAGTCCCCAATCAGCCCCAGCATTTT.

This clone was seen just once. The chain uses TRBV28 and TRBJ1-2; D gene uncertain. The CDR3 totals 16 residues. Germline-derived CDR1 and CDR2 are MDHEN and SYDVKM. Trimming took off 4 bases at V and 3 bases at J, with 18 bases between the two ends. CDR3 sequence (DNA): TGTGCCAGCAGTTCTGCTGTGTGGGCGGTTGACTATGGCTACACCTTC. Its translation: CASSSAVWAVDYGYTF.